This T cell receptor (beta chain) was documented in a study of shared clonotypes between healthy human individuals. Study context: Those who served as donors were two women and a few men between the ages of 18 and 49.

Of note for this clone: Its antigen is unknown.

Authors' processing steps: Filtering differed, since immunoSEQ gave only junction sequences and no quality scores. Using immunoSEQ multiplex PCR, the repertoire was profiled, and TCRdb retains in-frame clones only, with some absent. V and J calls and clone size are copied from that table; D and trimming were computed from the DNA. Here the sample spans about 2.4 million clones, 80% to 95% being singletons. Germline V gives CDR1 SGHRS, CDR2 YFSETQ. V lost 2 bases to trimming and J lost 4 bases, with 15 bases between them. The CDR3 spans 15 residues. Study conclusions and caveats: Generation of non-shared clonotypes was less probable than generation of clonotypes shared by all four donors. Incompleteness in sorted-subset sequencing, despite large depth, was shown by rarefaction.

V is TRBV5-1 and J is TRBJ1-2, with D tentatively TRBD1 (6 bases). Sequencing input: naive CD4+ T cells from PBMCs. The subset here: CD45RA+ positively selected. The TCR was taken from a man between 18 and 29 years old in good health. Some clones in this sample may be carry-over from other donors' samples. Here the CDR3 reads CASSFSRDTTYGYTF. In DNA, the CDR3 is TGCGCCAGCAGCTTTTCCCGGGACACCACCTATGGCTACACCTTC.